The T cell receptor beta chain under discussion was sequenced for a study of OX40 agonist ivuxolimab in advanced cancers. Study at large: Dose-escalation subjects each had hepatocellular carcinoma, melanoma, renal cell or head and neck cancer.

Systemic immunosuppression or a history of autoimmune disease excluded patients. The protocol was immunoSEQ multiplex PCR, while the TCRdb copy is restricted to in-frame clones and leaves out a portion. Here the sample spans 50,000 or so clones, less than 85% being singletons. About this clone: This sample also contains other DNA sequences that code for the same CDR3.

Trimming cost V 5 bases and J 5 bases, with 6 bases left between them. The CDR3 spans 11 residues. Per the germline V gene, CDR1 is SEHNR and CDR2 is FQNEAQ (reference sequence). The sequence was collected from an adult with an advanced solid tumor such as melanoma, head and neck, liver or kidney cancer. The sample was CD4+ or CD8+ T cells sorted from blood, taken in a trial of the OX40 agonist ivuxolimab. The chain employs TRBV7-9 and TRBJ1-1, with a tentative D call TRBD1 (5 bases). The CDR3: CASSRGTEAFF. CDR3 bases: TGTGCCAGCAGCCGGGGGACTGAAGCTTTCTTT.